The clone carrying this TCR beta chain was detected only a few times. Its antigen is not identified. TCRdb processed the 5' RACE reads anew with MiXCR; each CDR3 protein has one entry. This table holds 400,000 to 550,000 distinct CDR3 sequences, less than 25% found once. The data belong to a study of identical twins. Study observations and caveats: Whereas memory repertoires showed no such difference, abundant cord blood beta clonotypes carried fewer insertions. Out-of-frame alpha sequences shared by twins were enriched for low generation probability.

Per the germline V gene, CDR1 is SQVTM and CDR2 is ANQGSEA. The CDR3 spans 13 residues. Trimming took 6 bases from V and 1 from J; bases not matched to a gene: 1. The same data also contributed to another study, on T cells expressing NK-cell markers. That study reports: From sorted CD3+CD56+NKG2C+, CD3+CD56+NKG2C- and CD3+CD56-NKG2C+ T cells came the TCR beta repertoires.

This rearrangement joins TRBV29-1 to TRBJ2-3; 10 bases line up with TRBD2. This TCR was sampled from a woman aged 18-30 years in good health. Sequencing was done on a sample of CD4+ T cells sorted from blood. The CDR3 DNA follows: TGCAGCGTAGGACTAGCGGGCACAGATACGCAGTATTTT. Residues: CSVGLAGTDTQYF.